The 22 T cell receptor beta chains reported below all come from one sample, sequenced in a study of T cell responses to AZD1222 COVID-19 vaccine. Assay used: immunoSEQ multiplex PCR; TCRdb lists only in-frame clones, some missing. The sample contains about 91,000 clones, 88% of which appear only once. Material: peripheral blood, obtained on day 0 of AZD1222 vaccination. The receptors here all came from an adult in good health.

The CDR3 DNA is TGCGCCAGCAGCTCTCCGGGACTAGCGGGAGAGCCCCGAAGCGGTCGGGAGACCCAGTACTTC. Protein sequence: CASSSPGLAGEPRSGRETQYF. The V call is TRBV4-1, the J call TRBJ2-5, with 14 bases fitting TRBD2. V was pared by 5 bases and J by 5 bases, with 22 bases of the junction left unmatched. The CDR3 runs 21 residues. Per germline, CDR1 MGHRA and CDR2 YSYEKL.

This chain connects TRBV28 to TRBJ2-1; 9 nucleotides line up with TRBD2. The J segment lost 2 bases and the V segment lost 8 bases, leaving 10 bases of the junction unmatched. CDR3 length: 16 amino acids. Germline V gives CDR1 MDHEN, CDR2 SYDVKM. The CDR3 loop is CASPPGGGETYNEQFF. The CDR3 region has the DNA TGTGCCAGCCCCCCCGGCGGGGGGGAAACCTACAATGAGCAGTTCTTC.

A single count supports this clone. The chain uses TRBV19 and TRBJ1-2; TRBD1 matches 7 bases. The germline V gene has CDR1 LNHDA and CDR2 SQIVND (reference sequence). Trimming cost V 3 bases and J 3 bases; bases outside gene matches: 4. The CDR3 has 14 amino acids. Here the CDR3 reads CASSINRGDYGYTF. CDR3 coding DNA: TGTGCCAGTAGTATCAACAGGGGCGACTATGGCTACACCTTC.

In DNA form, the CDR3 reads TGCGCCAGCAGCCTCGGGGGGGTCCAAGAGACCCAGTACTTC. It codes for CASSLGGVQETQYF. V gene TRBV4-1 combines with J gene TRBJ2-5, with 8 bases fitting TRBD2. CDR3 size: 14 residues. CDR1 MGHRA and CDR2 YSYEKL come from the germline V gene. The junction had 2 bases not matched to a gene; V was cut back by 4 bases and J by 1 base.

This clone was observed a single time. V usage is TRBV4-3 and J usage is TRBJ1-5; D is unresolved. The length of the CDR3 is 13 residues. V dropped 4 bases and J dropped 3 bases, with 7 bases sitting between them. CDR1 and CDR2 (germline): LGHNA, YSLEER. CDR3 sequence (DNA): TGCGCCAGCAGCCGGGCCCTCAATCAGCCCCAGCATTTT. Protein sequence: CASSRALNQPQHF.

This clone was detected once. This chain uses TRBV2 with TRBJ1-4, with D perhaps matching TRBD1 (6 bases). The CDR3 has 15 amino acids. Germline V gene sequence: CDR1 SNHLY, CDR2 FYNNEI. Trimming took 7 bases from V and 0 from J, leaving 12 bases between them. The CDR3 loop reads CASILDRATNEKLFF. The DNA for the CDR3 is TGTGCCAGCATCTTGGACAGAGCAACTAATGAAAAACTGTTTTTT. The variable domain in full, with the rest retrieved from reference TRBV2 and TRBJ1-4, is EPEVTQTPSHQVTQMGQEVILRCVPISNHLYFYWYRQILGQKVEFLVSFYNNEISEKSEIFDDQFSVERPDGSNFTLKIRSTKLEDSAMYFCASILDRATNEKLFFGSGTQLSVL.

The J gene is TRBJ2-3, the V gene TRBV7-2; 7 nucleotides agree with TRBD2. The CDR3 is 16 residues long. Germline CDR1 is SGHTA and CDR2 is FQGNSA. V trimming: 5 bases; J trimming: 1 base; junction bases outside the gene matches: 9. CDR3 protein: CASSLQGGSRTDTQYF. The CDR3 nucleotides read TGTGCCAGCAGCCTTCAGGGCGGGAGTCGCACAGATACGCAGTATTTT.

The V and J genes are TRBV12-3 or TRBV12-4 and TRBJ1-2; D is unclear. V lost 4 bases and J 0 bases, leaving 6 bases between the germline ends. This CDR3 contains 13 residues. For the CDR3, the DNA is TGTGCCAGCAGTTCCCTAGCTAACTATGGCTACACCTTC. Translated: CASSSLANYGYTF.

The V and J genes are TRBV11-2 and TRBJ2-1, with 7 bases lining up with TRBD1. In germline, CDR1 is SGHAT, CDR2 FQNNGV. The V gene end was trimmed by 6 bases and the J gene end by 10 bases; junction bases not matched to a gene: 9. This CDR3 region has 13 residues. The CDR3 reads CASRNRGQGEQFF. Written as DNA, the CDR3 is TGTGCCAGCAGAAACAGGGGCCAGGGGGAGCAGTTCTTC.

This clone was picked up one time. The CDR3 coding sequence is TGCGCCAGCAGCCAGCAACAGGGGCAGGTGGACGAGCAGTACTTC. It translates to CASSQQQGQVDEQYF. The chain recombines TRBV4-1 with TRBJ2-7; the match to TRBD1 covers 7 bases. The V gene's germline CDR1 is MGHRA and CDR2 YSYEKL. The ends lost 3 bases at V and 5 bases at J; junction bases unmatched: 10. The CDR3 spans 15 residues.

This clone showed up just once. The chain joins TRBV18 to TRBJ1-5; no clear D gene. V gave up 2 bases and J gave up 8 bases, with 10 bases separating them. CDR3 size: 13 residues. The germline CDR1 and CDR2 sequences are KGHSH and LQKENI. The CDR3 reads CASSPGSGEPQHF. CDR3 nucleotide sequence: TGTGCCAGCTCACCAGGGAGTGGAGAGCCCCAGCATTTT.

The chain uses TRBV4-3 and TRBJ2-3; TRBD2 matches at 9 bases. This CDR3 is built from 17 residues. The V and J ends lost 4 bases and 2 bases, in that order; junction bases with no gene match: 10. Germline values: CDR1 LGHNA, CDR2 YSLEER. As DNA, the CDR3 is TGCGCCAGCAGCCCTCCCGAGGGACTAGCATTCACAGATACGCAGTATTTT. Translating gives CASSPPEGLAFTDTQYF.

V is TRBV6-6 and J is TRBJ1-5, with D tentatively TRBD1 (5 bases). Between the trimmed V and J ends, which lost 5 bases and 2 bases, there was a span of 13 bases. Germline assignment: CDR1 MNHNY and CDR2 SVGAGI (reference sequence). The CDR3 length is 15 residues. The CDR3 DNA reads as TGTGCCAGCAGTGACCGGGACGCGGGCAATCAGCCCCAGCATTTT. The encoded protein is CASSDRDAGNQPQHF.

CDR3 protein: CASSTGRHNEQFF. CDR3 nucleotide sequence: TGTGCCAGCAGCACGGGACGACACAATGAGCAGTTCTTC. The J gene is TRBJ2-1, the V gene TRBV11-3; tentatively, D is TRBD1 or TRBD2 (5 bases each). V lost 5 bases, J lost 5 bases, and 10 bases lay in between. There are 13 residues in the CDR3. CDR1 is SGHNT and CDR2 is YENEEA in the germline V gene.

The chain's CDR3 is CASSDGQGVEAFF. CDR3 nucleotide sequence: TGTGCCAGCAGTGACGGACAGGGGGTTGAAGCTTTCTTT. This rearrangement joins TRBV6-1 to TRBJ1-1; the match to TRBD1 covers 10 bases. CDR1 MNHNS and CDR2 SASEGT come from the germline V gene. The V gene end was trimmed by 3 bases and the J gene end by 7 bases; junction bases not matched to a gene: 2. CDR3 length equals 13 residues.

Here the CDR3 reads CASSIMSRAGGPSEQFF. The CDR3 DNA reads TGTGCCAGTAGTATAATGAGCCGGGCGGGGGGGCCGAGTGAGCAGTTCTTC. The chain couples TRBV19 to TRBJ2-1; 9 bases line up with TRBD2. CDR1 is LNHDA and CDR2 is SQIVND in the germline V gene (reference sequence). CDR3 size: 17 residues. V was clipped by 2 bases and J by 9 bases; unmatched bases: 14.

This sequence joins TRBV18 and TRBJ2-1; 8 nucleotides agree with TRBD1. Germline CDR1 and CDR2: KGHSH and LQKENI. There are 16 residues in the CDR3. V shed 3 bases and J 3 bases; nucleotides not matched to a gene: 7. The CDR3 reads CASSPNTGTGYNEQFF. Here the CDR3 DNA reads TGTGCCAGCTCACCGAATACCGGGACAGGCTACAATGAGCAGTTCTTC.

The rearrangement uses TRBV5-1 and TRBJ2-3, with D hard to call. Germline V lookup: CDR1 SGHRS, CDR2 YFSETQ. CDR3 length: 15 residues. Trimming removed 4 bases at V and 2 bases at J, with 14 bases between. The CDR3 is CASSPRAESTDTQYF. The CDR3 nucleotides read TGCGCCAGCAGCCCCCGGGCAGAGTCCACAGATACGCAGTATTTT.

The chain is built from TRBV6-5 and TRBJ1-2; D is ambiguous. Germline V CDR1 and CDR2: MNHEY, SVGAGI. This CDR3 comprises 14 residues. V dropped 5 bases and J dropped 8 bases, with 18 bases sitting between them. CDR3 loop: CASSPVGEARGYTF. The CDR3 coding sequence is TGTGCCAGCAGTCCCGTCGGCGAGGCCAGGGGCTACACCTTC.

The rearrangement uses TRBV28 and TRBJ1-5, with a possible D match to TRBD1 (6 bases). V lost 6 bases and J 3 bases, leaving 12 bases between the germline ends. The CDR3 totals 14 residues. Germline CDR1 and CDR2: MDHEN and SYDVKM. DNA for the CDR3: TGTGCCAGCAGCTTAGACAGGCACAATCAGCCCCAGCATTTT. Its protein product is CASSLDRHNQPQHF.

This clone was found once. V gene TRBV28 combines with J gene TRBJ1-2; 10 bases agree with TRBD1. J gave up 4 bases and V 5 bases, and 7 bases lay outside the gene matches. This CDR3 has 15 amino acids. Germline CDR1 is MDHEN and CDR2 is SYDVKM. CDR3 loop: CASSPPDRGGYGYTF. DNA for the CDR3: TGTGCCAGCAGTCCCCCGGACAGGGGGGGCTATGGCTACACCTTC.

Here the CDR3 DNA reads TGTGCCACCGGGGTCACCGGGGAGCTGTTTTTT. Encoded protein: CATGVTGELFF. The genes are TRBV19 and TRBJ2-2, with D possibly TRBD2 on 5 matching bases. This CDR3 contains 11 residues. V dropped 10 bases and J dropped 4 bases, with 7 bases sitting between them. Germline CDR1 reads LNHDA; CDR2 reads SQIVND (reference sequence).